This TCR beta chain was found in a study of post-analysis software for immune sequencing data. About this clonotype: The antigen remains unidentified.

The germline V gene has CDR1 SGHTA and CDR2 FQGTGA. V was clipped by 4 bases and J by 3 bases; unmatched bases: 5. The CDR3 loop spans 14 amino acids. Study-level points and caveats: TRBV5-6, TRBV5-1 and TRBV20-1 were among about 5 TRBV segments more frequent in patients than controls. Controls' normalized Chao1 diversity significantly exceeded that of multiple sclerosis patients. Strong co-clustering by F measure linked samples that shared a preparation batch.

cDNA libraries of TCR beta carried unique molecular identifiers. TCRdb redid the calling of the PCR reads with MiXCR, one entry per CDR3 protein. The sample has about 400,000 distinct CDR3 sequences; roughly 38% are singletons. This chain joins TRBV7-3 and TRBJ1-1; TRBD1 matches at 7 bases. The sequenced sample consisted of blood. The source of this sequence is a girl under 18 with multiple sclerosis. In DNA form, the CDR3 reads TGTGCCAGCAGCTCGACAGGGTGGGACACTGAAGCTTTCTTT. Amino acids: CASSSTGWDTEAFF. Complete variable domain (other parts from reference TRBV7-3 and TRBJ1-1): GAGVSQTPSNKVTEKGKYVELRCDPISGHTALYWYRQSLGQGPEFLIYFQGTGAADDSGLPNDRFFAVRPEGSVSTLKIQRTERGDSAVYLCASSSTGWDTEAFFGQGTRLTVV.